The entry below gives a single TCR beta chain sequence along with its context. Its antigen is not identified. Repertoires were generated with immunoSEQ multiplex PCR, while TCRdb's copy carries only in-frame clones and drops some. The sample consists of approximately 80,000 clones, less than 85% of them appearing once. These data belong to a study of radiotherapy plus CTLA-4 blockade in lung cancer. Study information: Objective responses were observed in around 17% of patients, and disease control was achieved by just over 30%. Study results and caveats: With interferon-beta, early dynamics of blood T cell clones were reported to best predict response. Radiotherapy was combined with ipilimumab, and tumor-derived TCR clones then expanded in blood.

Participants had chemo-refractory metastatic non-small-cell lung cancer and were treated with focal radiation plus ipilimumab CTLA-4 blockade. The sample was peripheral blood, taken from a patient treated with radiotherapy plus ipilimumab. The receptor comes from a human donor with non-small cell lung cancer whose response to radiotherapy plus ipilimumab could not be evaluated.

CDR3 DNA: TGTGCCAGCAGTTCTCTCTTCCGAAGGACTAGCGGGGGGGCCGAGGATACGCAGTATTTT. This translates into CASSSLFRRTSGGAEDTQYF. The genes are TRBV28 and TRBJ2-3; 15 nucleotides line up with TRBD2. The J segment lost 6 bases and the V segment lost 4 bases, leaving 17 bases of the junction unmatched. CDR3 length equals 20 residues. Germline assignment: CDR1 MDHEN and CDR2 SYDVKM.